What follows is one T cell receptor (beta chain) and its context. What it binds is not known. From germline, CDR1 is SGHAT and CDR2 FQNNGV. V gave up 3 bases and J gave up 3 bases; unmatched junction bases: 11. CDR3 length equals 17 residues. This record belongs to a study of cytomegalovirus exposure and HLA in healthy donors. The study, taken as a whole, reports: Despite most TCR sequences being rare, some public TCRs occurred in many donors. As immune exposure information, only CMV serostatus was available.

60 Vbeta and 13 Jbeta primers were used in PCR. The data were produced by immunoSEQ multiplex PCR, yet TCRdb's version contains in-frame clones alone and is incomplete. The data hold around 180,000 clones, with around 75% observed a single time. The chain couples TRBV11-2 to TRBJ2-1, with TRBD1 identical over 7 bases. The sequencing sample was made of PBMCs. The TCR was taken from a woman between 50 and 59 years old in good health and CMV-seronegative. CDR3 region: CASSFRIRQGGYNEQFF. CDR3 coding DNA: TGTGCCAGCAGCTTCCGAATTCGACAGGGCGGCTACAATGAGCAGTTCTTC.